One sample yielded the 15 T cell receptor beta chains listed below, sequenced in a study of vaccination and CD4 T cells after COVID-19. The treatment is: roughly ten-day PBMC culture with coronavirus spike peptide pools or control peptides (ViraFEST assay). Ahead of the COVID-19 pandemic (2011-2018), the CD4+ T cells of the unexposed donor were collected. The Oncomine TCR Beta short-read assay was applied to DNA of cultured CD4+ T cells. TCRdb itself ran the PCR reads through MiXCR, one entry per CDR3 protein. This sample has over 6,000 distinct CDR3 sequences; about 70% occur once, and the top ten carry roughly 36%. These receptors have no identified antigens. Input material: CD4+ T cells from blood, cultured in vitro. The receptors were sampled from a human donor in good health.

This chain connects TRBV12-3 or TRBV12-4 to TRBJ1-2; TRBD1 matches 8 bases. There are 17 residues in the CDR3. V lost 6 bases and J lost 1; bases outside the gene matches: 13. The CDR3 bases are TGTGCCAGCAGGATGGAGACAGGGGACAACTTTAACTATGGCTACACCTTC. Amino acid sequence: CASRMETGDNFNYGYTF.

This clonotype occurred a few times. This chain uses TRBV20-1 with TRBJ2-5; 8 bases map to TRBD2. In germline, CDR1 is DFQATT, CDR2 SNEGSKA (reference sequence). The CDR3 is 13 residues long. With 5 bases clipped from V and 4 bases from J, the junction kept 6 bases outside the gene matches. CDR3 coding DNA: TGCAGTGCTGGCCGGGGGGGGGGAGAGACCCAGTACTTC. Translation gives CSAGRGGGETQYF.

Remarks on this clonotype: Sequence at one end of the junction differs from germline and may be a read error. The gene calls are TRBV20-1 and TRBJ1-3; D is possibly TRBD1 (6 bases). This CDR3 region has 13 residues. Germline-derived CDR1 and CDR2 are DFQATT and SNEGSKA (reference sequence). CDR3 in DNA: TGCAGTGCGGGGGCCGTCTCTGGAAACGCCATATATTTT. Amino acid sequence: CSAGAVSGNAIYF.

The chain has TRBV20-1 and TRBJ2-4, with D possibly being TRBD1 or TRBD2 (5 bases each). The CDR3 is 16 amino acids. V dropped 3 bases and J dropped 1 base, with 16 bases sitting between them. Germline-derived CDR1 and CDR2 are DFQATT and SNEGSKA (reference sequence). The CDR3 protein is CSASNRRSGAKNIQYF. The CDR3 DNA is TGCAGTGCTAGCAACAGGCGGTCGGGGGCCAAAAACATTCAGTACTTC.

This clonotype showed up just a few times. CDR3 DNA: TGTGCCAGCAGTCGGTTAGGGGTATATGGCTACACCTTC. Protein: CASSRLGVYGYTF. The rearrangement joins TRBV27 to TRBJ1-2; a possible D gene is TRBD1 (5 bases). Trimming pared 5 bases from V and 5 bases from J, leaving 12 bases between. This CDR3 has 13 amino acids. Per germline, CDR1 MNHEY and CDR2 SMNVEV (reference sequence).

This chain connects TRBV5-1 to TRBJ1-6; D is possibly TRBD1 (5 bases). Germline V CDR1 and CDR2: SGHRS, YFSETQ. This CDR3 spans 14 amino acids. The V end was cut by 1 base, the J end by 7 bases, with 9 bases between. The CDR3 region is CASSLQGTNSPLHF. DNA of the CDR3: TGCGCCAGCAGCTTGCAGGGTACCAATTCACCCCTCCACTTT.

The V call is TRBV21-1, the J call TRBJ1-3. TRBV21-1 has pseudogene status. The CDR3 covers 16 residues. The DNA of the CDR3 is TGTGCCAGCAGCAAAGTGGCGATTTGGGGAGGAAACACCATATATTTT. Its protein is CASSKVAIWGGNTIYF.

This clonotype turned up a few times. V and J are TRBV12-3 or TRBV12-4 and TRBJ1-2; D gene uncertain. Trimming left V 6 bases short and J 6 bases short, with 14 bases between. The CDR3 totals 13 residues. CDR3 loop: CASSRDADDGYTF. The DNA for the CDR3 is TGTGCCAGCAGCCGAGATGCGGATGATGGCTACACCTTC.

This clonotype was counted a single time. The chain is built from TRBV12-3 or TRBV12-4 and TRBJ1-2, with 9 bases identical to TRBD1. The length of the CDR3 is 14 residues. V lost 5 bases, J lost 5 bases, and 6 bases stayed unmatched. CDR3 DNA: TGTGCCAGCAGTCCAGGGACAGGGATTTATGGCTACACCTTC. It encodes CASSPGTGIYGYTF.

This clonotype was counted only a few times. The CDR3 DNA sequence: TGTGCCACCAGTGATACAGGGATCGGCGAGCAGTACTTC. It codes for CATSDTGIGEQYF. This rearrangement joins TRBV24-1 to TRBJ2-7; a weak D match, TRBD1 (6 bases). The CDR3 extends over 13 amino acids. Trimming removed 3 bases at V and 6 bases at J, with 11 bases between. Germline assignment: CDR1 KGHDR and CDR2 SFDVKD.

This sequence joins TRBV5-1 and TRBJ2-3, with 11 nucleotides matching TRBD2. Losses at the gene ends were 2 bases for V and 3 bases for J; bases not matched to a gene: 5. There are 16 residues in the CDR3. Germline CDR1 and CDR2: SGHRS and YFSETQ. The CDR3 is CASSFLASGGTDTQYF. As DNA, the CDR3 is TGCGCCAGCAGCTTCCTAGCTAGCGGGGGGACAGATACGCAGTATTTT.

V gene TRBV7-2 combines with J gene TRBJ2-7, with D perhaps matching TRBD1 (5 bases). Germline CDR1 SGHTA, CDR2 FQGNSA. V was cut by 2 bases and J by 3 bases, with 11 bases left in between. This CDR3 spans 14 amino acids. CDR3 DNA sequence: TGTGCCAGCAGCTTAACCCCAGGGAACTACGAGCAGTACTTC. As protein: CASSLTPGNYEQYF.

This chain links TRBV10-1 with TRBJ2-2; D gene uncertain. With 8 bases removed from V and 4 bases from J, the gap between germline ends came to 8 bases. The CDR3 has 12 residues. Germline CDR1 is WNHNN and CDR2 is SYGVQD (reference sequence). DNA of the CDR3: TGCGCCAGCCAAGGGTCCACCGGGGAGCTGTTTTTT. Amino acid sequence: CASQGSTGELFF.

This chain joins TRBV9 and TRBJ2-3; D is possibly TRBD2 (7 bases). Germline CDR1 reads SGDLS; CDR2 reads YYNGEE. V lost 0 bases, J lost 4 bases, and 9 bases lay in between. The CDR3 is made up of 14 amino acids. The CDR3 here is CASSVGGGPDTQYF. The CDR3 region has the DNA TGTGCCAGCAGCGTAGGGGGGGGCCCAGATACGCAGTATTTT.

The chain uses TRBV6-2 or TRBV6-3 and TRBJ1-6; possible D gene TRBD1, 5 bases. Germline lookup yields CDR1 MNHEY and CDR2 SVGEGT. V lost 6 bases, J lost 6 bases, and 21 bases lay in between. This CDR3 region has 17 residues. The CDR3 loop is CASSPRRGEKLNSPLHF. In nucleotides, the CDR3 is TGTGCCAGCAGCCCAAGACGGGGGGAAAAACTTAATTCACCCCTCCACTTT.